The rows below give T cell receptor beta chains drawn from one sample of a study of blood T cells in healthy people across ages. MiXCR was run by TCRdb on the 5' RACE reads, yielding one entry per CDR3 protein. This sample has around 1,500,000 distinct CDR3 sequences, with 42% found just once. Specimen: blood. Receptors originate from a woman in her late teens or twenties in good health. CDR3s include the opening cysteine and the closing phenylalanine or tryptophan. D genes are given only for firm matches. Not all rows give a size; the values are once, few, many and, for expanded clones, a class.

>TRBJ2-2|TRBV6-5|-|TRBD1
TGTGCCAGCAGCAGAACCGGGACAGGGGGGTACGGGGAGCTGTTTTTT
CASSRTGTGGYGELFF
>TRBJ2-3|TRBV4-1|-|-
TGCGCCAGCAGCCAGAGGGGGGGCGGTATAGATACGCAGTATTTT
CASSQRGGGIDTQYF
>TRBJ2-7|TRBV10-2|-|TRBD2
TGCGCCAGCGGTAGCGGGGGCAGCTCCTACGAGCAGTACTTC
CASGSGGSSYEQYF
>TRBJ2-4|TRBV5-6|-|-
TGTGCCAGCAGCGTAGACAGACTCGCACGAGAGCAGTACTTC
CASSVDRLAREQYF
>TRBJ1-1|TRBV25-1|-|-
TGTGCCAGCAGTGAATTTGACAGAAACACTGAAGCTTTCTTT
CASSEFDRNTEAFF
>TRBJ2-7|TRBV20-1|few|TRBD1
TGCAGTGCTGAACCGGGACAGTCCTACGAGCAGTACTTC
CSAEPGQSYEQYF
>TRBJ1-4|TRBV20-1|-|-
TGCAGTGCTCCCCCAGGGGTCGGGGCTAATGAAAAACTGTTCTTT
CSAPPGVGANEKLFF
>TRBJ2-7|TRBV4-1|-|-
TGCGCCAGCAGCCAAGGGGGCCGGGTGGGGGTTGGCCCTAGCGAGCAGTACTTC
CASSQGGRVGVGPSEQYF
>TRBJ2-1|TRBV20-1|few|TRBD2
TGCAGTGCTGGATTGGCGGGAGTTGTCCATGAGCAGTTCTTC
CSAGLAGVVHEQFF
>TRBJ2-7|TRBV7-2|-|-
TGTGCCAGCAGCTTAGGCAGTGGGGCTTCGCGTGAGCAGTACTTC
CASSLGSGASREQYF
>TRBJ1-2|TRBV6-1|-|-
TGTGCCAGCAGGCAGGGCATCGCCTGTGGCTACACCTTC
CASRQGIACGYTF
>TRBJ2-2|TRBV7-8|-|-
TGTGCCAGCAGCAACGGACAGATTTCGCTTGGGGAGCTGTTTTTT
CASSNGQISLGELFF
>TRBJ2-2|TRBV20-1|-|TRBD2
TGCAGTGCCAGCGGGGACACCGGGGAGCTGTTTTTT
CSASGDTGELFF
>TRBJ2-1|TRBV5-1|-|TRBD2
TGCGCCAGCAGCGAACTAGCGGACTCCTACAATGAGCAGTTCTTC
CASSELADSYNEQFF
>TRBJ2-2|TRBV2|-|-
TGTGCCAGCAGTCTAGATGCATTCGGGGAGCTGTTTTTT
CASSLDAFGELFF
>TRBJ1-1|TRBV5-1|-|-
TGCGCCAGCACGGCGAACACTGAAGCTTTCTTT
CASTANTEAFF
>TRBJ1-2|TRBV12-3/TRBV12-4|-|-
TGTGCCAGCAGGAGGACAGCAGGCTATGGCTACACCTTC
CASRRTAGYGYTF
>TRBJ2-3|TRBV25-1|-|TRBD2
TGTGCCAGCAGTCGGGGGGGCAGCACAGATATGCAGTATTTT
CASSRGGSTDMQYF
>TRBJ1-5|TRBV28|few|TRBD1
TGTGCCAGCAGTTTGCCAGGGGGTCAGCCCCAGCATTTT
CASSLPGGQPQHF
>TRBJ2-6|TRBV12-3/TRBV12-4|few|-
TGTGCCAGCAGATCTACTATCTCTGGGGCCAACGTCCTGACTTTC
CASRSTISGANVLTF
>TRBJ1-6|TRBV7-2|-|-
TGTGCCAGCAGCTCTCCGGGACGGACCAATTCACCCCTCCACTTT
CASSSPGRTNSPLHF
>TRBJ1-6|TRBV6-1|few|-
TGTGCCAGCCCTTCGGGGGGTGTTAATTCACCCCTCCACTTT
CASPSGGVNSPLHF
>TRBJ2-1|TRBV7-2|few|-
TGTGCCAGCAGCTTACGGTGGGAGGCTATCCAAGCGGAGCAGTTCTTC
CASSLRWEAIQAEQFF
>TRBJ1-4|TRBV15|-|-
TGTGCCACCAGCAGAGATTCTCCTGTGGAAAAACTGTTTTTT
CATSRDSPVEKLFF
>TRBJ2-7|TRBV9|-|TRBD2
TGTGCCAGCAGCACTAGCGGGGGCGAGCAGTACTTC
CASSTSGGEQYF
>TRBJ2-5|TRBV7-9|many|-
TGTGCCAGCAGCTTAGCGCGTCAGGGAGGAGAGACCCAGTACTTC
CASSLARQGGETQYF
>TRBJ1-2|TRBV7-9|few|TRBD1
TGTGCCAGCAGTTTCGGGACAGATGATGGCTACACCTTC
CASSFGTDDGYTF
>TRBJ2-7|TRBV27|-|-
TGTGTCAGCAGTTTATCCGGGGGACAGTTCCCCTCCTACGAGCAGTACTTC
CVSSLSGGQFPSYEQYF
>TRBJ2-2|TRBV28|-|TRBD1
TGTGCCAGCACCAGGGGGACACACACCGGGGAGCTGTTTTTT
CASTRGTHTGELFF
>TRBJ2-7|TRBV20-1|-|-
TGCAGTGCTAGAGATTTGGGGCGCCTCGACGAGCAGTACTTC
CSARDLGRLDEQYF
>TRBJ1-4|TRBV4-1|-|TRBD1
TGCGCCAGCAGCCACGCGACAGGGGGAGATGAAAAACTGTTTTTT
CASSHATGGDEKLFF
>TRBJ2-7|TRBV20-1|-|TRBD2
TGCAGTGCTAGGACGGCTAGCGGGAGTTCCTACGAGCAGTACTTC
CSARTASGSSYEQYF
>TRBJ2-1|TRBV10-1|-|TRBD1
TGCGCCAGCAGTACAGGGGCAATTCACAATGAGCAGTTCTTC
CASSTGAIHNEQFF
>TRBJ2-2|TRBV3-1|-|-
TGTGCCAGCAGCCAAGTGCCCGGGTCCGGGGAGCTGTTTTTT
CASSQVPGSGELFF
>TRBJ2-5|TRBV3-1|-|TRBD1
TGTGCCAGCAGCCGCCTACCGGGACAGGGTCCCGGAGAGACCCAGTACTTC
CASSRLPGQGPGETQYF
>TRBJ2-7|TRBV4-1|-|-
TGCGCCAGCACGAACTTCGACGGGGGAGGTTACGAGCAGTACTTC
CASTNFDGGGYEQYF
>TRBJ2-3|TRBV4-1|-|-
TGCACCAGCAGCCAAGTCACGGGGGCGCGTGATACGCAGTATTTT
CTSSQVTGARDTQYF
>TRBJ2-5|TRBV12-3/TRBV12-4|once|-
TGTGCCGGCAAAGAACGAGGGGGTCACCAAGAGACCCAGTACTTC
CAGKERGGHQETQYF
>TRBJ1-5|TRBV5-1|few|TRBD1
TGCGCCAGCAGCGTTACCGGGACAGGGGATCAGCCCCAGCATTTT
CASSVTGTGDQPQHF
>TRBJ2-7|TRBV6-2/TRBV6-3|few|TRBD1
TGTGCCAGCAGTGGATTCGGAAAAGGGACAGGAAGCTCCTACGAGCAGTACTTC
CASSGFGKGTGSSYEQYF
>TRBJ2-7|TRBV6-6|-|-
TGTGCCAGCAGTTGGGGGACACGAAACTACAATGAGCAGTACTTC
CASSWGTRNYNEQYF
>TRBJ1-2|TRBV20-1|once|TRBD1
TGCAGTGCTAGAGATCGCGGACAGGAGAGGGGATATGGCTACACCTTC
CSARDRGQERGYGYTF